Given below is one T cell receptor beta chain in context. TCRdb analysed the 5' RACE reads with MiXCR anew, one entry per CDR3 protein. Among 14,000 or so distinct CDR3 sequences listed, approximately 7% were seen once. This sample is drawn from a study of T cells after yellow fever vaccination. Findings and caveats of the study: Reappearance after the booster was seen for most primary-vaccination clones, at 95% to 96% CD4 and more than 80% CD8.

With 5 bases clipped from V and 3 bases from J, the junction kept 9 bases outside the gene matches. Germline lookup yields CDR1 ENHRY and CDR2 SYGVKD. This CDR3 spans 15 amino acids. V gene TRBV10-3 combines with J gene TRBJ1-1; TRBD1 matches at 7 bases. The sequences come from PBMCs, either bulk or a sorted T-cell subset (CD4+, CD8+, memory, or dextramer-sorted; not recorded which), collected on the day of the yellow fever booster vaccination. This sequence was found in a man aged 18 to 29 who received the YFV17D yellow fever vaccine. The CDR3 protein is CAISRQGVRHTEAFF. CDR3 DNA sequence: TGTGCCATCAGTAGGCAGGGGGTTAGGCACACTGAAGCTTTCTTT.